This T cell receptor beta chain was observed in a study of blood T cell repertoires in COVID-19. Here immunoSEQ multiplex PCR was the method, and the copy in TCRdb shows in-frame clones only, minus some. The sample includes 35,000 to 50,000 clones, about 80% seen only once; the top ten take around 24%. The germline V gene encodes CDR1 LNHDA and CDR2 SQIVND (reference sequence). The CDR3 is 13 residues long. Trimming removed 5 bases from V and 8 bases from J, with 15 bases in between. The chain combines TRBV19 with TRBJ1-2; a weak D match, TRBD1 (6 bases). The TCR originated in a human donor with acute or convalescent COVID-19. The donor label of this sample is uncertain. The sequencing input was peripheral blood. CDR3 amino acids: CASSFRQVGGYTF. The CDR3 DNA reads TGTGCCAGTAGTTTCCGACAGGTAGGGGGCTACACCTTC.